This T cell receptor (beta chain) came from a study of long-term antiretroviral therapy in people with HIV. Sequencing relied on immunoSEQ assay v3.0, run at survey level. Profiled with immunoSEQ multiplex PCR; TCRdb holds only in-frame clones, not every one. The data show roughly 25,000 clones, over 70% seen once. Samples held roughly 1-11 million cryopreserved PBMC, and DNA extraction followed. The CDR3 totals 13 residues. V was cut by 2 bases and J by 8 bases, with 12 bases left in between. Germline values: CDR1 ENHRY, CDR2 SYGVKD. This sample comprised unsorted PBMCs, obtained 2.1 years after starting antiretroviral therapy. The V and J genes are TRBV10-3 and TRBJ1-2; D might be TRBD1 (5 bases). The clonotype comes from a man aged 25 to 40 with HIV. The CDR3 loop reads CAISELGRDGYTF. CDR3 nucleotide sequence: TGTGCCATCAGTGAGCTTGGAAGGGACGGCTACACCTTC.